This T cell receptor (beta chain) was recovered during a study of PD-1 blockade in classical Hodgkin lymphoma. Findings and limits, study-wide: The repertoire differences lack a defined cause, possibly disease activity or prior therapy. Nivolumab initiation under 1 year post-ASCT meant exclusion.

The table came from immunoSEQ multiplex PCR; TCRdb's copy has only in-frame clones and leaves some out. The sample contains 100,000 to 130,000 clones, about 89% of which appear only once. Concerning this clone itself: No antigen is known for it.

Every patient had relapsed following autologous stem cell transplantation, and cohorts differed in brentuximab vedotin exposure. Classification of best responses gave complete response, partial response or progressive disease. This specimen was peripheral blood mononuclear cells (PBMCs), taken before the second cycle of nivolumab. The sequence was obtained from a human donor with classical Hodgkin lymphoma.

The CDR3: CASSIGGQILPREAFF. In nucleotides, the CDR3 is TGTGCCAGTAGTATCGGGGGACAGATTCTCCCAAGGGAAGCTTTCTTT. This chain joins TRBV19 and TRBJ1-1; 7 nucleotides match TRBD1. Germline V gives CDR1 LNHDA, CDR2 SQIVND (reference sequence). V shed 3 bases, J shed 8 bases, and the junction held 15 bases outside the gene matches. There are 16 residues in the CDR3.